Shown below are 7 T cell receptor beta chains from a single sample sequenced in a study of T cells after yellow fever vaccination (dated by TCRdb to between 2018 and 2021). The library came from 5' RACE. Instrument used: Illumina NovaSeq 6000. The raw public data were reprocessed by TCRdb itself: fastp quality trimming at Q25, MiXCR clonotype calling, in-frame beta chains only. Here each entry gathers all rows of one CDR3 protein and keeps the most common genes and DNA. In this sample the table shows about 220,000 distinct CDR3 sequences, under 3.5% of which occur a single time. The top ten clonotypes cover 2.5% to 3.5% of the sample. In the paper's terms, the treatment or condition label means: live attenuated yellow fever vaccine strain. The sample in question was CD4+ T cells sorted from PBMCs, obtained 10 days after the yellow fever booster vaccination. The receptors were gathered from a man younger than 35 who received the YFV17D yellow fever vaccine.

This clonotype was observed many times. This chain connects TRBV5-1 to TRBJ1-1; D ambiguous. The CDR3 contains 14 residues. Germline V CDR1 and CDR2: SGHRS, YFSETQ. V gave up 5 bases and J gave up 4 bases, with 15 bases separating them. The CDR3 region has the DNA TGCGCCAGCAGTAGTGGGGAAGGAGGCACTGAAGCTTTCTTT. The encoded protein is CASSSGEGGTEAFF.

This clonotype was detected ten times or more. The V call is TRBV5-1, the J call TRBJ2-3; 13 nucleotides line up with TRBD2. This CDR3 comprises 15 residues. V gave up 4 bases and J gave up 5 bases; unmatched junction bases: 4. CDR1 and CDR2 from the germline V gene are SGHRS and YFSETQ. CDR3 region: CASSDGLAGVDTQYF. The CDR3 coding sequence is TGCGCCAGCAGCGACGGACTAGCGGGGGTAGATACGCAGTATTTT.

This clonotype was detected many times. The V and J genes are TRBV7-9 and TRBJ2-2; D perhaps matches TRBD2 (6 bases). The germline CDR1 and CDR2 sequences are SEHNR and FQNEAQ (reference sequence). The CDR3 is made up of 14 amino acids. Between the trimmed V and J ends, which lost 4 bases and 7 bases, there was a span of 13 bases. The CDR3 reads CASSSLAVLGELFF. The CDR3 bases are TGTGCCAGCAGCTCCTTAGCGGTGCTCGGGGAGCTGTTTTTT.

This clonotype was found many times. The J gene is TRBJ2-5, the V gene TRBV10-3, with D perhaps assigned TRBD1 or TRBD2 (5 bases each). V lost 7 bases and J 5 bases, leaving 17 bases between the germline ends. Germline V gives CDR1 ENHRY, CDR2 SYGVKD. CDR3 length equals 14 residues. CDR3 region: CAINRAGTSETQYF. In DNA, the CDR3 is TGTGCCATCAATCGCGCAGGGACCTCCGAGACCCAGTACTTC.

This clonotype showed up many times. The chain links TRBV7-2 to TRBJ1-1; D uncertain. Germline loops: CDR1 SGHTA, CDR2 FQGNSA. This CDR3 comprises 13 residues. V lost 3 bases and J 0 bases, leaving 5 bases between the germline ends. The CDR3 sequence is CASSFGLNTEAFF. The CDR3 DNA reads TGTGCCAGCAGCTTTGGTTTGAACACTGAAGCTTTCTTT.

This clonotype was recorded at least ten times. The chain is built from TRBV4-2 and TRBJ1-4; a possible D gene is TRBD1 (5 bases). Per the germline V gene, CDR1 is LGHNA and CDR2 is YNFKEQ. V was shortened by 3 bases and J by 3 bases, with 14 bases between the two germline ends. CDR3 length equals 16 residues. Here the CDR3 DNA reads TGTGCCAGCAGCCACGGACAAGCCGAAGCTAATGAAAAACTGTTTTTT. It is translated as CASSHGQAEANEKLFF.

This clonotype was detected many times. The chain links TRBV7-9 to TRBJ1-4; D gene unclear. Germline V gene sequence: CDR1 SEHNR, CDR2 FQNEAQ (reference sequence). Trimming left V 2 bases short and J 6 bases short, with 13 bases between. The CDR3 is 15 residues long. CDR3 residues: CASSLNLREDEKLFF. The CDR3 region has the DNA TGTGCCAGCAGCTTAAATCTTCGGGAGGATGAAAAACTGTTTTTT.